The 2 T cell receptor beta chains below come from one sample, sequenced in a study of cytomegalovirus exposure and HLA in healthy donors. Amplification used 60 Vbeta primers and 13 Jbeta primers. Clones were read by immunoSEQ multiplex PCR, and TCRdb kept only the in-frame ones, dropping some. The data hold around 300,000 clones, with roughly two thirds observed a single time. The sequencing input was PBMCs. These receptors were collected from a female donor in good health and CMV-seronegative.

This clone was counted only a few times. The chain has TRBV19 and TRBJ2-1; 8 bases are a match to TRBD1. CDR3 length: 16 residues. V was clipped by 3 bases and J by 7 bases; unmatched bases: 11. CDR1 and CDR2 (germline): LNHDA, SQIVND (reference sequence). CDR3 in amino acids: CASSIGFNRGRNEQFF. Written as DNA, the CDR3 is TGTGCCAGTAGTATCGGATTTAACAGGGGGAGAAATGAGCAGTTCTTC.

The J gene is TRBJ2-3, the V gene TRBV9; no clear D gene. CDR1 and CDR2 from the germline V gene are SGDLS and YYNGEE. The CDR3 length is 14 residues. The ends were cut back, 4 bases at V and 3 bases at J, with 12 bases in the middle. In nucleotides, the CDR3 is TGTGCCAGCAGCTCCCGATCGGAGACAGATACGCAGTATTTT. This sequence encodes CASSSRSETDTQYF. Filled out from reference TRBV9 and TRBJ2-3, the complete variable domain reads DSGVTQTPKHLITATGQRVTLRCSPRSGDLSVYWYQQSLDQGLQFLIQYYNGEERAKGNILERFSAQQFPDLHSELNLSSLELGDSALYFCASSSRSETDTQYFGPGTRLTVL.